Listed here are 5 T cell receptor beta chains from one sample, sequenced in a study of T cell responses to AZD1222 COVID-19 vaccine. TCRdb's copy holds only in-frame clones and misses some; the assay was immunoSEQ multiplex PCR. Here the sample spans more than 50,000 clones, roughly 90% being singletons. The sample consisted of peripheral blood, taken on day 0 of AZD1222 vaccination. The source of these receptors is an adult in good health.

The rearrangement links TRBV19 to TRBJ1-2; D possibly corresponds to TRBD1 (5 bases). The CDR3 is 13 residues long. Trimming shortened V by 5 bases and J by 4 bases, and 11 bases separated the two germline ends. Germline V gene data show CDR1 as LNHDA and CDR2 as SQIVND (reference sequence). The CDR3 DNA is TGTGCCAGTAGTGAGAGACAGCCCTATGGCTACACCTTC. Encoded protein: CASSERQPYGYTF.

The J gene is TRBJ2-2, the V gene TRBV2, with 8 positions matching TRBD2. The germline V gene has CDR1 SNHLY and CDR2 FYNNEI. V dropped 0 bases and J dropped 7; count of bases not matched to a gene: 4. The CDR3 has 15 residues. CDR3 coding DNA: TGTGCCAGCAGTGAAGCAGGGACTAGATTCGGGGAGCTGTTTTTT. It yields the protein CASSEAGTRFGELFF.

This chain joins TRBV9 and TRBJ2-7, with 7 nucleotides matching TRBD1. The germline CDR1 and CDR2 sequences are SGDLS and YYNGEE. Unmatched junction bases numbered 4, after V lost 4 bases and J lost 0 bases. This CDR3 is 14 amino acids long. This chain's CDR3 is CASSPRDSSYEQYF. The CDR3 nucleotides are TGTGCCAGCAGCCCTAGGGACAGCTCCTACGAGCAGTACTTC.

The chain is built from TRBV6-5 and TRBJ1-1; D is undetermined. Trimming took 0 bases from V and 1 from J, leaving 12 bases between them. Germline CDR1 MNHEY, CDR2 SVGAGI. The CDR3 has 16 amino acids. The CDR3 here is CASSYSGGMANTEAFF. In DNA, the CDR3 is TGTGCCAGCAGTTACTCAGGCGGGATGGCGAACACTGAAGCTTTCTTT.

This chain uses TRBV5-1 with TRBJ1-1; D uncertain. V lost 5 bases to trimming and J lost 2 bases, with 10 bases between them. This CDR3 spans 13 amino acids. The germline V gene has CDR1 SGHRS and CDR2 YFSETQ. The CDR3 here is CASRQADNTEAFF. CDR3 nucleotide sequence: TGCGCCAGCAGGCAGGCAGATAACACTGAAGCTTTCTTT.